These T cell receptor beta chains were read from a single sample in a study of blood T cell repertoires in COVID-19. Here immunoSEQ multiplex PCR was the method, and the copy in TCRdb shows in-frame clones only, minus some. The repertoire holds 100,000 to 150,000 clones, with about nine tenths as singletons. The sample was peripheral blood. These receptors originate from a woman in her 70s with COVID-19, enrolled during active disease. Both conserved end residues are part of each CDR3. Each record gives: D gene, V gene, clone size, J gene, CDR3 DNA, CDR3 protein. A D gene is named only where the DNA matches it firmly. Only some rows state a clone size, as once, few, many or a class for expanded clones.

d_call: TRBD1; v_call: TRBV4-1; clone_size: .; j_call: TRBJ1-2; cdr3_nt: TGCGCCAGCAGCCCGGGGGACAGTTACTATGGCTACACCTTC; cdr3_aa: CASSPGDSYYGYTF
d_call: .; v_call: TRBV5-4; clone_size: .; j_call: TRBJ1-2; cdr3_nt: TGTGCCAGCAGCTTGGTAGGACACAACTATGGCTACACCTTC; cdr3_aa: CASSLVGHNYGYTF
d_call: TRBD2; v_call: TRBV13; clone_size: .; j_call: TRBJ2-7; cdr3_nt: TGTGCCAGCAGCTCCTATCGAAACACCCGGACTAGCGTAAACGAGCAGTACTTC; cdr3_aa: CASSSYRNTRTSVNEQYF
d_call: TRBD1; v_call: TRBV6-4; clone_size: .; j_call: TRBJ1-1; cdr3_nt: TGTGCCAGCAGTTTCGGGACAGACTCGAATGAAGCTTTCTTT; cdr3_aa: CASSFGTDSNEAFF
d_call: .; v_call: TRBV4-1; clone_size: .; j_call: TRBJ2-1; cdr3_nt: TGCGCCAGCAGCCTTCAGGATGCACTCTACAATGAGCAGTTCTTC; cdr3_aa: CASSLQDALYNEQFF
d_call: .; v_call: TRBV5-4; clone_size: .; j_call: TRBJ2-3; cdr3_nt: TGTGCCAGCAGCTCGGGTCATGGGTTTTACACAGATACGCAGTATTTT; cdr3_aa: CASSSGHGFYTDTQYF
d_call: TRBD1; v_call: TRBV11-2; clone_size: .; j_call: TRBJ2-1; cdr3_nt: TGTGCCAGCAGCCCCCGGACAGGGGGATCCTACAATGAGCAGTTCTTC; cdr3_aa: CASSPRTGGSYNEQFF
d_call: TRBD1; v_call: TRBV19; clone_size: once; j_call: TRBJ2-3; cdr3_nt: TGTGCCAGTAGTAGAGGGACAGAGAGCACAGATACGCAGTATTTT; cdr3_aa: CASSRGTESTDTQYF
d_call: .; v_call: TRBV30; clone_size: .; j_call: TRBJ1-5; cdr3_nt: TGTGCCTGGAGCCGGCGGGGGTTCGCCCAAAATAATCAGCCCCAGCATTTT; cdr3_aa: CAWSRRGFAQNNQPQHF
d_call: .; v_call: TRBV5-5; clone_size: .; j_call: TRBJ2-2; cdr3_nt: TGTGCCAGCAGCTGGCAGGTCTCGAACACCGGGGAGCTGTTTTTT; cdr3_aa: CASSWQVSNTGELFF
d_call: TRBD2; v_call: TRBV6-1; clone_size: .; j_call: TRBJ2-1; cdr3_nt: TGTGCCAGCAGTGTATCCCTAGCGGGGTCGCCCAATGAGCAGTTCTTC; cdr3_aa: CASSVSLAGSPNEQFF
d_call: .; v_call: TRBV2; clone_size: .; j_call: TRBJ1-2; cdr3_nt: TGTGCCAGCACTATGGTTGGCTACACCTTC; cdr3_aa: CASTMVGYTF
d_call: .; v_call: TRBV5-1; clone_size: few; j_call: TRBJ1-1; cdr3_nt: TGCGCCAGCAGCTTGGCACAGCAGAACACTGAAGCTTTCTTT; cdr3_aa: CASSLAQQNTEAFF
d_call: .; v_call: TRBV18; clone_size: .; j_call: TRBJ1-1; cdr3_nt: TGTGCCAGCTCACCGTTGAGCAGAGGAGCCCTGGGGAACACTGAAGCTTTCTTT; cdr3_aa: CASSPLSRGALGNTEAFF
d_call: TRBD1; v_call: TRBV6-6; clone_size: .; j_call: TRBJ1-5; cdr3_nt: TGTGCCAGCAGTTACCGGACAGGGGACAGCAATCAGCCCCAGCATTTT; cdr3_aa: CASSYRTGDSNQPQHF
d_call: TRBD2; v_call: TRBV15; clone_size: .; j_call: TRBJ2-3; cdr3_nt: TGTGCCACCAGCAGAGGGGCTAGCGGGTATACAGATACGCAGTATTTT; cdr3_aa: CATSRGASGYTDTQYF
d_call: TRBD1; v_call: TRBV5-1; clone_size: .; j_call: TRBJ1-4; cdr3_nt: TGCGCCAGCAGGTCCGGGACAGGGGGAATCGAAAAACTGTTTTTT; cdr3_aa: CASRSGTGGIEKLFF
d_call: .; v_call: TRBV6-4; clone_size: .; j_call: TRBJ1-5; cdr3_nt: TGTGCCAGCAGTGACCCTACCAGGGAAGGGTCAAAGGGAAATCAGCCCCAGCATTTT; cdr3_aa: CASSDPTREGSKGNQPQHF
d_call: .; v_call: TRBV7-8; clone_size: .; j_call: TRBJ2-1; cdr3_nt: TGTGCCAGCAGCTTAGTTTCCAACGGTGAGCAGTTCTTC; cdr3_aa: CASSLVSNGEQFF
d_call: .; v_call: TRBV11-3; clone_size: few; j_call: TRBJ2-1; cdr3_nt: TGTGCCAGCAGCTTAGTCAGCGGTTACAATGAGCAGTTCTTC; cdr3_aa: CASSLVSGYNEQFF
d_call: TRBD1; v_call: TRBV5-4; clone_size: .; j_call: TRBJ2-2; cdr3_nt: TGTGCCAGCAGCCTGAGACCGGGACAGGGGGTTGCCGGGGAGCTGTTTTTT; cdr3_aa: CASSLRPGQGVAGELFF
d_call: TRBD1; v_call: TRBV5-1; clone_size: .; j_call: TRBJ1-1; cdr3_nt: TGCGCCAGCAGCTCCGGGACAGCGAACACTGAAGCTTTCTTT; cdr3_aa: CASSSGTANTEAFF
d_call: .; v_call: TRBV4-1; clone_size: .; j_call: TRBJ2-7; cdr3_nt: TGCGCCAGCAGCCAGGATCTAGCTTACGAGCAGTATTTC; cdr3_aa: CASSQDLAYEQYF
d_call: .; v_call: TRBV18; clone_size: .; j_call: TRBJ1-1; cdr3_nt: TGTGCCAGCTCACAGACAGAGGAAACAGAAGCTTTCTTT; cdr3_aa: CASSQTEETEAFF
d_call: .; v_call: TRBV6-5; clone_size: .; j_call: TRBJ1-2; cdr3_nt: TGTGCCAGCAGCGCCCCGAACCCCTACCATGGCTACACCTTC; cdr3_aa: CASSAPNPYHGYTF
d_call: .; v_call: TRBV2; clone_size: many; j_call: TRBJ1-1; cdr3_nt: TGTGCCAGCAGCGTCGGGACTCCGGAAGCTTTCTTT; cdr3_aa: CASSVGTPEAFF